The 29 T cell receptor beta chains listed next were all sequenced from one sample in a study of Tregs in tolerant kidney transplant recipients. TCRdb's table, derived via immunoSEQ multiplex PCR, lists solely in-frame clones and lacks some. The sample includes nearly 15,000 clones, around three quarters of them seen just once. This specimen was Tregs from blood, taken before the transplant. The receptors originated from a human donor who received a combined kidney and bone marrow transplant.

This chain's CDR3 is CASRTSGRPYNEQFF. CDR3 sequence (DNA): TGTGCCAGCAGGACTAGCGGGAGACCCTACAATGAGCAGTTCTTC. The rearrangement joins TRBV27 to TRBJ2-1, with TRBD2 matching 12 bases. V trimming: 6 bases; J trimming: 2 bases; junction bases outside the gene matches: 2. CDR3 length: 15 residues. Germline V gene data show CDR1 as MNHEY and CDR2 as SMNVEV (reference sequence).

This clone occurred once. The chain carries TRBV7-6 and TRBJ1-3, with unresolved D. The length of the CDR3 is 17 residues. Per the germline V gene, CDR1 is SGHVS and CDR2 is FNYEAQ. The ends were cut back, 1 base at V and 0 bases at J, with 13 bases in the middle. The DNA of the CDR3 is TGTGCCAGCAGCTTAGGTGGGAGTTACGGCTCTGGAAACACCATATATTTT. Translation gives CASSLGGSYGSGNTIYF.

This chain links TRBV6-5 with TRBJ2-7, with 9 nucleotides matching TRBD1. The V and J ends lost 5 bases and 12 bases, in that order; junction bases with no gene match: 17. The CDR3 extends over 15 amino acids. CDR1 and CDR2 (germline): MNHEY, SVGAGI. CDR3 protein: CASSTLRDRASRRYF. The DNA of the CDR3 is TGTGCCAGCAGTACCCTCCGGGACAGGGCCTCCAGGCGGTACTTC.

This clone was counted a few times. This chain links TRBV11-2 with TRBJ1-6; a possible D gene is TRBD1 (6 bases). CDR3 size: 15 residues. CDR1 is SGHAT and CDR2 is FQNNGV in the germline V gene. V lost 1 base to trimming and J lost 10 bases, with 14 bases between them. The CDR3 here is CASSLGQGTDSPLHF. CDR3 nucleotides: TGTGCCAGCAGCTTAGGGCAGGGGACGGACTCACCCCTCCACTTT.

The rearrangement joins TRBV7-2 to TRBJ2-1, with D possibly TRBD2 on 5 matching bases. The CDR3 has 16 amino acids. The germline V gene has CDR1 SGHTA and CDR2 FQGNSA. With 3 bases removed from V and 0 bases from J, the gap between germline ends came to 12 bases. CDR3 nucleotide sequence: TGTGCCAGCAGCTTCTCTAGCTTGAGCTCCTACAATGAGCAGTTCTTC. As protein: CASSFSSLSSYNEQFF.

The gene calls are TRBV5-1 and TRBJ2-7; TRBD2 matches 12 bases. V was clipped by 4 bases and J by 4 bases; unmatched bases: 3. The V gene's germline CDR1 is SGHRS and CDR2 YFSETQ. This CDR3 spans 14 amino acids. The CDR3 DNA sequence: TGCGCCAGCAGCGTGACTAGCGGGAGTTACGAGCAGTACTTC. As protein: CASSVTSGSYEQYF. Combining the CDR3 with reference TRBV5-1 and TRBJ2-7 gives the whole variable domain KAGVTQTPRYLIKTRGQQVTLSCSPISGHRSVSWYQQTPGQGLQFLFEYFSETQRNKGNFPGRFSGRQFSNSRSEMNVSTLELGDSALYLCASSVTSGSYEQYFGPGTRLTVT.

This chain uses TRBV25-1 with TRBJ1-1; maybe TRBD1 (6 bases). The CDR3 spans 15 residues. Per the germline V gene, CDR1 is MGHDK and CDR2 is SYGVNS. The V gene lost 8 bases and the J gene lost 5 bases, with 21 bases spanning the gap. CDR3 nucleotide sequence: TGTGCCAGCGGCCGATCTGGTACAGGGATGACTGAAGCTTTCTTT. It translates to CASGRSGTGMTEAFF.

This clone has more than one count but fewer than ten. The chain joins TRBV9 to TRBJ2-1; 7 bases match TRBD1. The V gene end was trimmed by 0 bases and the J gene end by 12 bases; junction bases not matched to a gene: 15. The CDR3 is 16 amino acids. In germline, CDR1 is SGDLS, CDR2 YYNGEE. For the CDR3, the DNA is TGTGCCAGCAGCGTAGCCCCTAGCCTGAGACAGGGCGGGCAGTTCTTC. Amino acid sequence: CASSVAPSLRQGGQFF.

The chain employs TRBV5-1 and TRBJ2-7; 15 bases are shared with TRBD2. With V trimmed by 0 bases and J by 3 bases, 7 bases remained unmatched. CDR1 and CDR2 (germline): SGHRS, YFSETQ. The CDR3 covers 18 residues. Written as DNA, the CDR3 is TGCGCCAGCAGCTTGGCCCCCCGGACTAGCGGGGGGGACTACGAGCAGTACTTC. Its translation is CASSLAPRTSGGDYEQYF.

The CDR3 is CASKKRTGWNEQFF. DNA for the CDR3: TGCGCCAGCAAAAAAAGGACAGGTTGGAATGAGCAGTTCTTC. The rearrangement links TRBV5-1 to TRBJ2-1; 7 bases agree with TRBD1. The CDR3 runs to 14 residues. Per germline, CDR1 SGHRS and CDR2 YFSETQ. Losses at the gene ends were 6 bases for V and 7 bases for J; bases not matched to a gene: 10.

The chain couples TRBV5-1 to TRBJ1-2; D unclear. The CDR3 is made up of 12 amino acids. The V gene's germline CDR1 is SGHRS and CDR2 YFSETQ. Between the trimmed V and J ends, which lost 4 bases and 8 bases, there was a span of 12 bases. The CDR3 sequence is CASSIEGIGYTF. The CDR3 region has the DNA TGCGCCAGCAGCATAGAGGGAATCGGCTACACCTTC. Full variable domain (missing parts from reference TRBV5-1 and TRBJ1-2): KAGVTQTPRYLIKTRGQQVTLSCSPISGHRSVSWYQQTPGQGLQFLFEYFSETQRNKGNFPGRFSGRQFSNSRSEMNVSTLELGDSALYLCASSIEGIGYTFGSGTRLTVV.

The V call is TRBV2, the J call TRBJ2-7; 7 nucleotides agree with TRBD1. This CDR3 comprises 15 residues. The junction had 8 bases not matched to a gene; V was cut back by 4 bases and J by 2 bases. The germline gives CDR1 SNHLY, CDR2 FYNNEI. CDR3 amino acids: CASSGETGMTYEQYF. The CDR3 DNA reads as TGTGCCAGCAGTGGAGAGACAGGGATGACCTACGAGCAGTACTTC. Full variable domain (remainder filled in from reference TRBV2 and TRBJ2-7): EPEVTQTPSHQVTQMGQEVILRCVPISNHLYFYWYRQILGQKVEFLVSFYNNEISEKSEIFDDQFSVERPDGSNFTLKIRSTKLEDSAMYFCASSGETGMTYEQYFGPGTRLTVT.

V and J are TRBV9 and TRBJ1-1, with a tentative D call TRBD1 (6 bases). The CDR3 consists of 14 residues. V gave up 3 bases and J gave up 1 base, with 10 bases separating them. Germline CDR1 and CDR2: SGDLS and YYNGEE. The CDR3 DNA reads TGTGCCAGCAGCGCAGGGGTCTCGAACACTGAAGCTTTCTTT. Its translation is CASSAGVSNTEAFF. Full variable domain (rest looked up from reference TRBV9 and TRBJ1-1): DSGVTQTPKHLITATGQRVTLRCSPRSGDLSVYWYQQSLDQGLQFLIQYYNGEERAKGNILERFSAQQFPDLHSELNLSSLELGDSALYFCASSAGVSNTEAFFGQGTRLTVV.

The CDR3 bases are TGTGCCAGCAGTCCCACAGGGGGGTTTTCAACAGCTTTCTTT. Its protein product is CASSPTGGFSTAFF. The V gene is TRBV28, the J gene TRBJ1-1, with TRBD1 matching over 8 bases. The CDR3 loop spans 14 amino acids. CDR1 and CDR2 (germline): MDHEN, SYDVKM. J was trimmed by 10 bases and V by 5 bases; bases with no gene match: 12.

The chain links TRBV9 to TRBJ2-2; the D gene is possibly TRBD2 (6 bases). Trimming shortened V by 4 bases and J by 3 bases, and 13 bases separated the two germline ends. The CDR3 length is 15 residues. Germline V lookup: CDR1 SGDLS, CDR2 YYNGEE. CDR3 in amino acids: CASSPRRADTGELFF. The DNA of the CDR3 is TGTGCCAGCAGCCCAAGGAGGGCGGACACCGGGGAGCTGTTTTTT.

This chain uses TRBV7-9 with TRBJ1-1, with D possibly TRBD1 on 6 matching bases. The CDR3 sequence is 15 residues long. Trimming took 3 bases from V and 1 from J, leaving 12 bases between them. Germline CDR1 and CDR2: SEHNR and FQNEAQ (reference sequence). The CDR3 coding sequence is TGTGCCAGCAGCTTCAGGACAGACCGGAACACTGAAGCTTTCTTT. It codes for CASSFRTDRNTEAFF.

The CDR3 bases are TGTGCCAGCGGTACAGGGGGAACTTATGGCTACACCTTC. Its translation: CASGTGGTYGYTF. This chain connects TRBV28 to TRBJ1-2, with TRBD1 matching 8 bases. The length of the CDR3 is 13 residues. J lost 5 bases, V lost 8 bases, and 7 bases had no gene match. Looked up from germline, CDR1 is MDHEN and CDR2 is SYDVKM.

The chain has TRBV10-3 and TRBJ2-6; 12 bases fit TRBD1. The CDR3 runs 18 residues. CDR1 is ENHRY and CDR2 is SYGVKD in the germline V gene. J gave up 4 bases and V 2 bases, and 6 bases lay outside the gene matches. The CDR3 bases are TGTGCCATCAGTGAGGGGACAGGGGGCGCTCTGGGGGCCAACGTCCTGACTTTC. Translated: CAISEGTGGALGANVLTF.

The chain uses TRBV6-5 and TRBJ2-7; TRBD1 matches at 7 bases. This CDR3 has 12 amino acids. The V and J ends lost 6 bases and 7 bases, in that order; junction bases with no gene match: 6. Germline CDR1 MNHEY, CDR2 SVGAGI. The DNA of the CDR3 is TGTGCCAGCAGCCCGACAGGGCGGGAGCAGTACTTC. It specifies CASSPTGREQYF.

The V gene is TRBV7-7, the J gene TRBJ2-7, with D possibly matching TRBD2 (6 bases). V gave up 5 bases and J gave up 2 bases, with 10 bases separating them. Germline values: CDR1 SSHAT, CDR2 FNYEAQ (reference sequence). The CDR3 runs to 13 residues. CDR3 protein: CASSPGLPYEQYF. Here the CDR3 DNA reads TGTGCCAGCAGCCCGGGACTGCCCTACGAGCAGTACTTC.

V is TRBV5-6 and J is TRBJ2-7; 7 bases are shared with TRBD2. The CDR3 loop spans 14 amino acids. The trim removed 0 bases at V and 1 base at J, leaving 1 base unmatched. Germline V CDR1 and CDR2: SGHDT, YYEEEE. In nucleotides, the CDR3 is TGTGCCAGCAGCTTGGGGGGGGGTTCCTACGAGCAGTACTTC. This gives the protein CASSLGGGSYEQYF. Variable domain in full (rest from reference TRBV5-6 and TRBJ2-7): DAGVTQSPTHLIKTRGQQVTLRCSPKSGHDTVSWYQQALGQGPQFIFQYYEEEERQRGNFPDRFSGHQFPNYSSELNVNALLLGDSALYLCASSLGGGSYEQYFGPGTRLTVT.

The V and J genes are TRBV7-2 and TRBJ2-7, with 15 bases fitting TRBD2. After removal of 0 bases from V and 4 bases from J, the junction contained 4 bases not matched to a gene. The germline V gene encodes CDR1 SGHTA and CDR2 FQGNSA. The CDR3 sequence is 17 residues long. Written as DNA, the CDR3 is TGTGCCAGCAGCTTAGCGGGGGGACTAGCGGGGGGTTACGAGCAGTACTTC. Translated: CASSLAGGLAGGYEQYF.

The V gene is TRBV7-2, the J gene TRBJ1-1, with TRBD1 matching over 7 bases. CDR1 SGHTA and CDR2 FQGNSA come from the germline V gene. Trimming cost V 4 bases and J 5 bases; bases outside gene matches: 10. The CDR3 spans 15 residues. CDR3 DNA: TGTGCCAGCAGCTCCACAGGGGTAAGGTGGACTGAAGCTTTCTTT. Encoded protein: CASSSTGVRWTEAFF.

This chain connects TRBV10-2 to TRBJ1-5; D unresolved. CDR1 is WSHSY, CDR2 SAAADI, per germline. V lost 0 bases and J lost 7, with 10 bases in between. This CDR3 is built from 14 residues. The CDR3, as DNA: TGCGCCAGCAGTGAGTCTGCGGGGTTCCAGCCCCAGCATTTT. Translated: CASSESAGFQPQHF.

In this sample, this clone turned up a few times. The rearrangement uses TRBV2 and TRBJ1-3; 9 bases line up with TRBD1. CDR3 length equals 15 residues. Germline trimming cut 5 bases from V and 1 base from J; bases unmatched to any gene: 3. The germline gives CDR1 SNHLY, CDR2 FYNNEI. CDR3 amino acids: CASSLQGASGNTIYF. CDR3 DNA sequence: TGTGCCAGCAGTTTACAGGGGGCTTCTGGAAACACCATATATTTT.

The rearrangement uses TRBV27 and TRBJ2-3; 7 bases fit TRBD1. The CDR3 is made up of 16 amino acids. V was pared by 5 bases and J by 3 bases, with 11 bases of the junction left unmatched. Germline V CDR1 and CDR2: MNHEY, SMNVEV (reference sequence). CDR3 nucleotide sequence: TGTGCCAGCAGTCCGAAGACAGGGTGGGGGACAGATACGCAGTATTTT. It codes for CASSPKTGWGTDTQYF.

This clone appeared once. The chain carries TRBV18 and TRBJ2-3, with 7 bases lining up with TRBD2. With 1 base clipped from V and 5 bases from J, the junction kept 6 bases outside the gene matches. This CDR3 comprises 15 residues. Germline V gene sequence: CDR1 KGHSH, CDR2 LQKENI. The CDR3 sequence: CASSPRGTTGDTQYF. DNA of the CDR3: TGTGCCAGCTCACCACGGGGGACTACGGGAGATACGCAGTATTTT.

CDR3 DNA: TGTGCCAGCAGCGTAGGGTTGGGGAGGGGTGCGAGTCGGAAGGGACCCGGGGAGCTGTTTTTT. Translating it yields CASSVGLGRGASRKGPGELFF. J is TRBJ2-2 and V is TRBV9, with 7 bases matching TRBD2. Germline V lookup: CDR1 SGDLS, CDR2 YYNGEE. The CDR3 loop spans 21 amino acids. V shed 0 bases, J shed 6 bases, and the junction held 23 bases outside the gene matches.

In its sample, this clone was seen once. The gene calls are TRBV5-1 and TRBJ2-2; TRBD1 matches 7 bases. The CDR3 loop spans 14 amino acids. V shed 8 bases and J 6 bases; nucleotides not matched to a gene: 10. The V gene's germline CDR1 is SGHRS and CDR2 YFSETQ. The chain's CDR3 is CASGPLTGPGELFF. CDR3 in DNA: TGCGCCAGTGGCCCGTTGACAGGGCCCGGGGAGCTGTTTTTT.